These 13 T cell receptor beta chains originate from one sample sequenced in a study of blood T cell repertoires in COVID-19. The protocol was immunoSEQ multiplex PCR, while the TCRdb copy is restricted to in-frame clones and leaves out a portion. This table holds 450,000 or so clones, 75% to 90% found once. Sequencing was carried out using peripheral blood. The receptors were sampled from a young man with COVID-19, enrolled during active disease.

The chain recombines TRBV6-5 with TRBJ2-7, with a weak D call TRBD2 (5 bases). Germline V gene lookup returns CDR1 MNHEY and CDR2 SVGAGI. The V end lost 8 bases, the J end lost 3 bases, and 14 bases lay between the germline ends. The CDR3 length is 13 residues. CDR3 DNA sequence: TGTGCCAGCCCCTCTTTGGGAGACTACGAGCAGTACTTC. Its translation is CASPSLGDYEQYF.

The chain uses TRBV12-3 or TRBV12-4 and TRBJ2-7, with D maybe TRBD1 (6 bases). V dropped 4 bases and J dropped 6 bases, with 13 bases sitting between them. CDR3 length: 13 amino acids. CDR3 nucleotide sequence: TGTGCCAGCAGTTCAGGGGCGTGGGGCGAGCAGTACTTC. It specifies CASSSGAWGEQYF.

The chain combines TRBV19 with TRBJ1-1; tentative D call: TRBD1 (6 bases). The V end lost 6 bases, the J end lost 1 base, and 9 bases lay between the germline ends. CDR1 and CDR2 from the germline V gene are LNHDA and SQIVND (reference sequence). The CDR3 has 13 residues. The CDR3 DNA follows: TGTGCCAGTAGGGACAGAAGGAACACTGAAGCTTTCTTT. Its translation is CASRDRRNTEAFF.

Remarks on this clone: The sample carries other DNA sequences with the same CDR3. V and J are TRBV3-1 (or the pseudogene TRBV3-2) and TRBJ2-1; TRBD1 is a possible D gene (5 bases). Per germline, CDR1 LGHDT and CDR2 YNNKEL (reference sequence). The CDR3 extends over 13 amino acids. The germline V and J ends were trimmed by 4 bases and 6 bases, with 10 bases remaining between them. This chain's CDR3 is CASSLQGGNEQFF. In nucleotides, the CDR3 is TGTGCCAGCAGCCTCCAGGGCGGCAATGAGCAGTTCTTC.

The CDR3 DNA is TGTGCCGCCTGGCGACAGGGGGCGTCAATGTGGAACTATGAGCAGTTCTTC. Its translation: CAAWRQGASMWNYEQFF. V is TRBV30 and J is TRBJ2-1; 10 bases are shared with TRBD1. The CDR3 loop spans 17 amino acids. Germline loops: CDR1 GTSNPN, CDR2 SVGIG (reference sequence). The trim removed 8 bases at V and 8 bases at J, leaving 21 bases unmatched.

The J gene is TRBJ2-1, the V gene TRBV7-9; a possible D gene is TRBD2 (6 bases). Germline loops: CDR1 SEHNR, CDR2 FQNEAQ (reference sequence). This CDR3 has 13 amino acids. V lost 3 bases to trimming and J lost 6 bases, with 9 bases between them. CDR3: CASSLTSTNEQFF. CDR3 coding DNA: TGTGCCAGCAGCTTGACTAGTACCAATGAGCAGTTCTTC.

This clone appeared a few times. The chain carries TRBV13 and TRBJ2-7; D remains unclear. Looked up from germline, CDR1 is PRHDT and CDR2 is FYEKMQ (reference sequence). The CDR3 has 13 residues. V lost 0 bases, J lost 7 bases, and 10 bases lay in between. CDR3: CASSLGPLGEQYF. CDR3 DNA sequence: TGTGCCAGCAGCTTAGGTCCTCTAGGAGAGCAGTACTTC.

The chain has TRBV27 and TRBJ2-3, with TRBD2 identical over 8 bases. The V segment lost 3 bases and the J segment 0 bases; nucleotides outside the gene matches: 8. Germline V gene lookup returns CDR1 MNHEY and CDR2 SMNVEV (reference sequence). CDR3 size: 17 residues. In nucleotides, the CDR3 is TGTGCCAGCAGTTTTTTGACTAGCGCGACTAGCACAGATACGCAGTATTTT. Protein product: CASSFLTSATSTDTQYF.

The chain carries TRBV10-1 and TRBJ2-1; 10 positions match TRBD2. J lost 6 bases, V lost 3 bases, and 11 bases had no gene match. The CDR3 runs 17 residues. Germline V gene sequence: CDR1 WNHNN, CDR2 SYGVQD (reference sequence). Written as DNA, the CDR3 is TGCGCCAGCAGTGAAATCCCTGGGCTAGCGGGAGCCAATGAGCAGTTCTTC. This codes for CASSEIPGLAGANEQFF.

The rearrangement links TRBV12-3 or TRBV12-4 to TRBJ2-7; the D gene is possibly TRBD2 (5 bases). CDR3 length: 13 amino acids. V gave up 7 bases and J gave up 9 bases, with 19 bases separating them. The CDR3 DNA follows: TGTGCCAGCACTACCTCGACGGGGTTCGGGCAGTACTTC. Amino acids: CASTTSTGFGQYF.

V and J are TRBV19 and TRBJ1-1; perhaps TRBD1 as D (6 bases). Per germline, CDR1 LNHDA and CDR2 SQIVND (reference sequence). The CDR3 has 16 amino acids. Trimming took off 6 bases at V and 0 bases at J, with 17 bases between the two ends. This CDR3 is CASRAAVGTMNTEAFF. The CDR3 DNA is TGTGCCAGTAGGGCGGCTGTAGGGACAATGAACACTGAAGCTTTCTTT.

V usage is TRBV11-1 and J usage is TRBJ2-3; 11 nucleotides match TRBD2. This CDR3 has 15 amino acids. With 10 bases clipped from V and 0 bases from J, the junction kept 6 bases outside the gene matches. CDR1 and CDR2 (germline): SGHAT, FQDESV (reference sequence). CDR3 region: CATASGRFSTDTQYF. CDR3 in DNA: TGTGCCACCGCTAGCGGGAGGTTTAGCACAGATACGCAGTATTTT. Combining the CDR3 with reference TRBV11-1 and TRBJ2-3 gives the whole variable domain EAEVAQSPRYKITEKSQAVAFWCDPISGHATLYWYRQILGQGPELLVQFQDESVVDDSQLPKDRFSAERLKGVDSTLKIQPAELGDSAMYLCATASGRFSTDTQYFGPGTRLTVL.

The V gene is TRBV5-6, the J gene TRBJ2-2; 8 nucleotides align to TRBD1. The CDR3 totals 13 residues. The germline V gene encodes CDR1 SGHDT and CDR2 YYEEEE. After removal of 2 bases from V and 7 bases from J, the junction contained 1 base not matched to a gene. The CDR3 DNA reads TGTGCCAGCAGCTTCGGGACAGGCGGGGAGCTGTTTTTT. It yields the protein CASSFGTGGELFF.